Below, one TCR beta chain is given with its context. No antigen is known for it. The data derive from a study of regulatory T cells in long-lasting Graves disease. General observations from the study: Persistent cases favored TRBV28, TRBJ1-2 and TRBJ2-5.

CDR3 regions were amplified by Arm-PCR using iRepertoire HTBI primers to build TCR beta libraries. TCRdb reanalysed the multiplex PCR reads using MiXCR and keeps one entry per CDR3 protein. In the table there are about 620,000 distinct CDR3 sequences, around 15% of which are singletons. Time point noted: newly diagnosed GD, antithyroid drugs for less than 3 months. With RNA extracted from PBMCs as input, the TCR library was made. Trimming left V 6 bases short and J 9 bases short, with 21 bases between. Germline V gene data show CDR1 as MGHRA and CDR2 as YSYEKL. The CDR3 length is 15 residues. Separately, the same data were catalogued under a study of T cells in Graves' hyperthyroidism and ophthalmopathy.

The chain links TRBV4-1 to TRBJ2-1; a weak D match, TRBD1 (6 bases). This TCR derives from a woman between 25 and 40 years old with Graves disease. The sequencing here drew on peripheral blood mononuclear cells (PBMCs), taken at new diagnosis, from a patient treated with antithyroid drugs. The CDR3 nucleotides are TGCGCCAGCAGTCAGGGGCCAGGGTATTGGTCTGAGCAGTTCTTC. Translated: CASSQGPGYWSEQFF.